This section outlines one T cell receptor beta chain sequence together with its context. This clonotype was seen at least ten times. Its antigen is not yet known. Base qualities are not provided; no much larger clone lies one nucleotide away. Receptor libraries were prepared by multiplex PCR. The sequencer was an Illumina HiSeq 4000. To build TCR beta libraries, CDR3 regions were amplified by Arm-PCR using iRepertoire HTBI primers. Before sequencing, the PCR products went through gel purification. The source study handled its data this way. A total of 62 TRBV and some 15 TRBJ segments were identified across samples and were used for gene usage analysis of CDR3 amino acid clonotypes. Filtered high-quality paired reads were merged into contigs using COPE and FqMerger. BLAST was used to align contigs to IMGT TRBV, TRBD and TRBJ reference genes, with CDR3 defined following IMGT. Any clonotype with a frequency above 0.1% was counted as a highly expanded clone. Repertoire diversity was measured by Shannon entropy, and V-J evenness by the Gini coefficient. Public clonotypes were defined as clonotypes shared by more than one individual. TCRdb redid the processing of the public reads, applying fastp at Q25 and MiXCR, and retained in-frame beta chains. CDR3 protein sequences are deduplicated, and each keeps its most common genes and DNA. The authors' filters were not applied to this entry. Within this sample are hundreds of thousands of distinct CDR3 sequences, with about 13% of them counted one time only. The ten largest clones represent roughly 9.7% of the sample.

These data originate in a study of regulatory T cells in long-lasting Graves disease (dated by TCRdb to the early 2020s). Regarding the research as a whole: Antithyroid drugs had been taken for less than 3 months by newly diagnosed Graves' disease patients. Patients with persistent Graves' disease were compared with patients with newly diagnosed Graves' disease using TCR sequencing and RNA sequencing of peripheral blood. The study was conducted in China and was registered as a clinical trial. A total of 33 samples were covered by TCR sequencing, comprising some 13 persistent and approximately 20 newly diagnosed Graves' disease patients. Points the paper makes about the study in general: Sequencing and analysis were limited to the TCR beta chain. Persistent Graves' disease patients showed lower TCR Shannon entropy and fewer highly expanded clones than newly diagnosed patients, suggesting clonal expansion. The small sample size was acknowledged by the authors as a limitation that may reduce accuracy. Because the primary lesion, thyroid tissue, could not be accessed, the study looked at peripheral blood alone. More public clonotypes were shared among persistent patients (over 2,500) than among newly diagnosed patients (approximately 1,000). Persistent disease showed preferential use of TRBV28, TRBJ1-2 and TRBJ2-5, whereas newly diagnosed disease favored TRBV20-1 and TRBJ2-1.

The time point label here, explained by the study, means: newly diagnosed GD, antithyroid drugs for less than 3 months. For both TCR sequencing and RNA sequencing, RNA was extracted from PBMCs in TRIzol. The diagnosis of Graves' disease was made according to American Thyroid Association guidelines. The patients came from an endocrinology department in Xi'an, China. Each patient gave approximately 10 milliliters of peripheral blood, collected in an EDTA anticoagulant tube. Ficoll Paque Plus density gradient separation was used to isolate PBMCs, and no additional T cell sorting was done. RNA quality was checked with an Agilent 2100 Bioanalyzer and agarose gel, and concentration with a NanoDrop 2000. CDR1 and CDR2 are read off the germline V gene as MDHEN and SYDVKM. Counted from cysteine to phenylalanine, this CDR3 has 13 amino acids. The only DNA kept is the CDR3, 39 bases in frame from the first base. The germline ends are 14 bases apart after V is trimmed by 2 bases and J by 12 bases.

Another study also made use of these data, one on T cells in Graves' hyperthyroidism and ophthalmopathy. From that second study: Stable Graves' hyperthyroidism was defined as the absence of progression to ophthalmopathy over 18 months of follow-up. The hyperthyroidism patients were between 18 and 65 years old and newly diagnosed, with a disease duration of less than 2 months. Any patient with an uncontrolled infection, another autoimmune disease, pregnancy or lactation was excluded. Diagnoses were established on the basis of clinical symptoms, serum thyroxine and TRAb, thyroid ultrasound, and orbital computed tomography. The TCR CDR3 was subjected to a first round of RT-PCR using the HTBI primer set and the Qiagen OneStep RT-PCR kit. Most expanded thyroid clonotypes (frequency above 0.001) were also detected in blood, suggesting blood repertoires may reflect thyroid immune responses. In cross-validation, a model built on a 13 V-J signature told ophthalmopathy apart from stable hyperthyroidism with approximately 91% sensitivity and about 81% specificity, and in testing the same model reached 80%/75%. In validation, the model predicted progression to ophthalmopathy with approximately 71% sensitivity and about 73% specificity, a median of about 6.7 months before onset. A discovery cohort of approximately 100 patients, approximately 45 with Graves' ophthalmopathy and 57 with stable Graves' hyperthyroidism, was used to find distinguishing TCR V-J signatures. Prospective prediction of ophthalmopathy was tested in an independent validation cohort of 18 to 20 hyperthyroidism patients and 17 patients who later progressed to ophthalmopathy. For training and testing, the approximately 97 patients in the discovery cohort were randomly divided in a 7:3 ratio. Thyroid tissue and blood T-cell repertoires from about six Graves' hyperthyroidism patients were also compared in the study. After blood sampling, hyperthyroidism patients were treated with methimazole at a starting dose of 30 mg daily, and ophthalmopathy patients were treated with high-dose intravenous methylprednisolone. Libraries were constructed in a second round of multiplex PCR, after which size selection and purification were performed. Libraries were sequenced paired-end with 100 bp reads on an Illumina HiSeq2000. SOAPnuke was used to process the raw data, with reads discarded if the reads contained adapters or uncalled bases, had a mean Phred below 15, or lacked an exact constant-primer or identifier match. COPE v1.2.5 was used to merge high-quality paired reads, and clonotypes were defined as unique nucleotide sequences. Clonotypes were aligned to IMGT TRBV, TRBD and TRBJ reference segments using MiTCR v1.1. Analysis was restricted to V-J combinations with a frequency above 0.0001, which covered approximately 99% of repertoires. A TCS score was defined as the ratio of F50 (clonal expansion) to E x V (chaos), with BLOSUM62-based TCRdist applied between CDR3 peptides within each V-J. Welch's t-statistics and random forest reduced several hundred V-J features to fewer than 15, which were used in a naive Bayes classifier (R e1071). No statistical method was used to fix the sample size in advance, and group allocation was not hidden from the investigators. The paper reports TCR Vbeta CDR3 sequencing of approximately 130 peripheral blood samples: 40 or so ophthalmopathy, roughly 80 hyperthyroidism and some 17 progressor patients.

The source is a man in his thirties or forties with Graves disease. Donor details come from another sample of the same person, matched by shared clones. Recombination joined TRBV28 with TRBJ2-1, and possibly TRBD1, on 6 matching bases. The sample was peripheral blood mononuclear cells (PBMCs), taken at new diagnosis, from a patient treated with antithyroid drugs. The DNA sequence is given as TGTGCCAGCAGTTTAACAGGGCCTCAGGGGCAGTTCTTC. It translates as CASSLTGPQGQFF. With the portions outside the CDR3 filled from the reference TRBV28 and TRBJ2-1 genes, the complete variable region becomes DVKVTQSSRYLVKRTGEKVFLECVQDMDHENMFWYRQDPGLGLRLIYFSYDVKMKEKGDIPEGYSVSREKKERFSLILESASTNQTSMYLCASSLTGPQGQFFGPGTRLTVL.